The next 25 T cell receptor beta chains were all read from a single sample in a study of cytomegalovirus exposure and HLA in healthy donors (dated by TCRdb to the late 2010s). The library was obtained by the immunoSEQ multiplex PCR assay. The multiplex PCR relied on a mix of 60 forward primers for TCR Vbeta segments and 13 reverse primers for TCR Jbeta segments. TCRdb stores this immuneACCESS table with in-frame sequences only. Part of the clones is absent; in the studies checked, under half of the shortfall reflects unresolved V genes, and no reason is known for the rest. The sample records some 140,000 clones, 60% to 85% of which are singletons. About 1.5% of the sample comes from the top ten. Sequences were obtained from PBMCs. These receptors originate from a woman aged 40 to 50 in good health and CMV-seronegative.

The V call is TRBV7-6, the J call TRBJ2-7, with 7 bases fitting TRBD2. Germline V gene sequence: CDR1 SGHVS, CDR2 FNYEAQ. The CDR3 loop spans 13 amino acids. V shed 8 bases and J 0 bases; nucleotides not matched to a gene: 4. In nucleotides, the CDR3 is TGTGCCAGCTCGGGACTACTCTCCTACGAGCAGTACTTC. This gives the protein CASSGLLSYEQYF.

The chain has TRBV18 and TRBJ2-1; D is uncertain. Looked up from germline, CDR1 is KGHSH and CDR2 is LQKENI. V lost 2 bases to trimming and J lost 3 bases, with 14 bases between them. This CDR3 has 16 amino acids. Here the CDR3 reads CASSPMLMGRYNEQFF. The CDR3 nucleotides read TGTGCCAGCTCACCAATGCTAATGGGCCGCTACAATGAGCAGTTCTTC.

The V call is TRBV28, the J call TRBJ2-5; a weak D match, TRBD1 (6 bases). Looked up from germline, CDR1 is MDHEN and CDR2 is SYDVKM. Trimming pared 2 bases from V and 10 bases from J, leaving 14 bases between. CDR3 length equals 13 residues. CDR3 nucleotides: TGTGCCAGCAGTTTAGGGACATTAGAGGTCCAGTACTTC. It translates to CASSLGTLEVQYF.

The chain recombines TRBV5-1 with TRBJ2-6, with D possibly matching TRBD2 (5 bases). There are 16 residues in the CDR3. With 0 bases removed from V and 0 bases from J, the gap between germline ends came to 7 bases. The germline V gene has CDR1 SGHRS and CDR2 YFSETQ. CDR3 region: CASSLDSGSGANVLTF. The DNA for the CDR3 is TGCGCCAGCAGCTTGGACAGCGGCTCTGGGGCCAACGTCCTGACTTTC.

The chain combines TRBV18 with TRBJ1-5; D perhaps matches TRBD1 (6 bases). Germline V gene data show CDR1 as KGHSH and CDR2 as LQKENI. This CDR3 has 14 residues. Deletions cut 5 bases from V and 6 bases from J, with 14 bases between. The DNA for the CDR3 is TGTGCCAGCTCAGAGGGCTGGGGGCCTCAGCCCCAGCATTTT. It is translated as CASSEGWGPQPQHF.

The genes are TRBV2 and TRBJ1-1, with D uncertain. Trimming left V 5 bases short and J 4 bases short, with 8 bases between. CDR1 is SNHLY and CDR2 is FYNNEI in the germline V gene. The CDR3 totals 12 residues. The CDR3 sequence is CASSQGPTEAFF. The DNA for the CDR3 is TGTGCCAGCAGTCAAGGGCCCACTGAAGCTTTCTTT.

This clone appeared a single time. The V call is TRBV11-3, the J call TRBJ2-4; tentatively, D is TRBD1 (5 bases). Germline V gene data show CDR1 as SGHNT and CDR2 as YENEEA. V was pared by 1 base and J by 2 bases, with 12 bases between. The CDR3 sequence is 16 residues long. The CDR3 spells CASSLGRAGSKNIQYF. CDR3 DNA sequence: TGTGCCAGCAGCTTAGGTCGGGCAGGGTCCAAAAACATTCAGTACTTC.

The chain employs TRBV5-1 and TRBJ2-1; a weak D match, TRBD1 (5 bases). Germline V lookup: CDR1 SGHRS, CDR2 YFSETQ. This CDR3 comprises 13 residues. The V end lost 4 bases, the J end lost 8 bases, and 13 bases lay between the germline ends. CDR3 sequence reads: CASSAQGADEQFF. The CDR3 nucleotides read TGCGCCAGCAGCGCCCAGGGTGCAGATGAGCAGTTCTTC.

This clone was seen once. The rearrangement uses TRBV7-6 and TRBJ2-5; D gene uncertain. This CDR3 is 14 amino acids long. Per germline, CDR1 SGHVS and CDR2 FNYEAQ. Trimming pared 1 base from V and 4 bases from J, leaving 10 bases between. The CDR3 spells CASSLGAGLETQYF. CDR3 sequence (DNA): TGTGCCAGCAGCTTAGGGGCAGGCTTAGAGACCCAGTACTTC.

The chain couples TRBV29-1 to TRBJ2-1, with TRBD1 identical over 7 bases. The germline CDR1 and CDR2 sequences are SQVTM and ANQGSEA. The length of the CDR3 is 14 residues. V lost 7 bases, J lost 3 bases, and 9 bases stayed unmatched. CDR3 nucleotide sequence: TGCAGCGAAACCCGACAGGGTCGCTACAATGAGCAGTTCTTC. It encodes CSETRQGRYNEQFF.

The V and J genes are TRBV25-1 and TRBJ1-6; 8 nucleotides align to TRBD1. CDR3 size: 14 residues. CDR1 MGHDK and CDR2 SYGVNS come from the germline V gene. After removal of 6 bases from V and 6 bases from J, the junction contained 4 bases not matched to a gene. The CDR3 reads CASRGTGPNSPLHF. CDR3 sequence (DNA): TGTGCCAGCAGAGGGACAGGACCTAATTCACCCCTCCACTTT.

The chain joins TRBV7-2 to TRBJ2-1, with D uncertain. The CDR3 runs 12 residues. CDR1 and CDR2 (germline): SGHTA, FQGNSA. V was clipped by 2 bases and J by 6 bases, with 5 bases between them. CDR3 sequence: CASSLRSNEQFF. CDR3 coding DNA: TGTGCCAGCAGCTTAAGGAGCAATGAGCAGTTCTTC.

V and J are TRBV11-2 and TRBJ2-2; maybe TRBD1 (5 bases). This CDR3 is built from 15 residues. Trimming left V 1 base short and J 4 bases short, with 10 bases between. Germline CDR1 and CDR2: SGHAT and FQNNGV. As DNA, the CDR3 is TGTGCCAGCAGCTTAGCAGGGCTGGGCACCGGGGAGCTGTTTTTT. It specifies CASSLAGLGTGELFF.

This sequence joins TRBV28 and TRBJ2-3; 9 bases map to TRBD2. The V segment lost 7 bases and the J segment 9 bases; nucleotides outside the gene matches: 11. CDR3 length equals 14 residues. Germline lookup yields CDR1 MDHEN and CDR2 SYDVKM. In DNA form, the CDR3 reads TGTGCCAGCAACGAGCGGGGGGCCGGGGGAACGCAGTATTTT. It encodes CASNERGAGGTQYF.

The rearrangement joins TRBV27 to TRBJ1-6, with 7 bases identical to TRBD1. There are 14 residues in the CDR3. CDR1 and CDR2 from the germline V gene are MNHEY and SMNVEV (reference sequence). The junction had 6 bases not matched to a gene; V was cut back by 7 bases and J by 6 bases. CDR3 nucleotides: TGTGCCAGCAAACCAACAGGGGTTAATTCACCCCTCCACTTT. This translates into CASKPTGVNSPLHF.

This chain uses TRBV28 with TRBJ2-3; 7 bases line up with TRBD2. Unmatched junction bases numbered 11, after V lost 7 bases and J lost 1 base. Germline assignment: CDR1 MDHEN and CDR2 SYDVKM. This CDR3 region has 16 residues. The CDR3 DNA sequence: TGTGCCAGCACCATGCCCCCGGGGGGAGGCACAGATACGCAGTATTTT. Encoded protein: CASTMPPGGGTDTQYF.

The V call is TRBV5-1, the J call TRBJ1-1; D is possibly TRBD1 (5 bases). Trimming removed 0 bases from V and 2 bases from J, with 8 bases in between. The V gene's germline CDR1 is SGHRS and CDR2 YFSETQ. The CDR3 has 14 residues. The DNA of the CDR3 is TGCGCCAGCAGCTTGGGACAGATCAACACTGAAGCTTTCTTT. This translates into CASSLGQINTEAFF. Full variable domain (missing parts from reference TRBV5-1 and TRBJ1-1): KAGVTQTPRYLIKTRGQQVTLSCSPISGHRSVSWYQQTPGQGLQFLFEYFSETQRNKGNFPGRFSGRQFSNSRSEMNVSTLELGDSALYLCASSLGQINTEAFFGQGTRLTVV.

This chain connects TRBV15 to TRBJ1-3, with D possibly TRBD1 on 5 matching bases. The V gene's germline CDR1 is LNHNV and CDR2 YYDKDF (reference sequence). This CDR3 contains 16 residues. Trimming removed 3 bases at V and 0 bases at J, with 12 bases between. The CDR3 nucleotides read TGTGCCACCAGCAGGATACAGGACTACTCTGGAAACACCATATATTTT. This sequence encodes CATSRIQDYSGNTIYF.

This clone was detected only a few times. The chain recombines TRBV6-5 with TRBJ2-1, with TRBD2 matching over 12 bases. Unmatched junction bases numbered 5, after V lost 6 bases and J lost 5 bases. The CDR3 loop spans 15 amino acids. Germline V gene lookup returns CDR1 MNHEY and CDR2 SVGAGI. This CDR3 reads CASRRLAGGHNEQFF. In DNA form, the CDR3 reads TGTGCCAGCAGGCGTCTAGCGGGGGGGCACAATGAGCAGTTCTTC.

The chain is built from TRBV10-2 and TRBJ2-7, with D possibly TRBD1 on 6 matching bases. The germline V and J ends were trimmed by 6 bases and 5 bases, with 20 bases remaining between them. Germline V gives CDR1 WSHSY, CDR2 SAAADI. The CDR3 has 15 amino acids. The CDR3 DNA follows: TGCGCCAGCAGCGAACCGGTAACAGGGTTCCACGAGCAGTACTTC. Translation gives CASSEPVTGFHEQYF.

The chain couples TRBV7-9 to TRBJ2-2, with 8 nucleotides matching TRBD2. This CDR3 is built from 16 residues. Germline V CDR1 and CDR2: SEHNR, FQNEAQ (reference sequence). Losses at the gene ends were 2 bases for V and 4 bases for J; bases not matched to a gene: 6. CDR3 amino acids: CASSLTPGTSTGELFF. The CDR3 DNA is TGTGCCAGCAGCTTAACTCCCGGGACTAGCACCGGGGAGCTGTTTTTT.

The chain has TRBV18 and TRBJ1-4; 12 nucleotides line up with TRBD1. Germline CDR1 and CDR2: KGHSH and LQKENI. The V gene end was trimmed by 2 bases and the J gene end by 8 bases; junction bases not matched to a gene: 6. There are 16 residues in the CDR3. CDR3 in amino acids: CASSPGGQGAIEKLFF. The CDR3 region has the DNA TGTGCCAGCTCACCAGGGGGACAGGGGGCGATCGAAAAACTGTTTTTT.

This sequence joins TRBV28 and TRBJ2-5; 13 positions match TRBD2. Germline loops: CDR1 MDHEN, CDR2 SYDVKM. The CDR3 runs 18 residues. Trimming at V came to 6 bases and at J to 4 bases, leaving 14 bases not matched to a gene. This chain's CDR3 is CASRGTSGAAEGAETQYF. The CDR3 region has the DNA TGTGCCAGCAGGGGGACTAGCGGGGCGGCCGAGGGGGCAGAGACCCAGTACTTC.

This clone was observed a few times. The gene calls are TRBV6-1 and TRBJ2-1; D might be TRBD2 (7 bases). Trimming stripped 2 bases from V and 0 bases from J, with 8 bases between. CDR3 length: 15 residues. Per the germline V gene, CDR1 is MNHNS and CDR2 is SASEGT. The CDR3 nucleotides read TGTGCCAGCAGTGAAAGGGGGGGCTCCTACAATGAGCAGTTCTTC. Translation: CASSERGGSYNEQFF.

This clone was picked up one time. The DNA for the CDR3 is TGCGCCAGCAGCGAGGACAGGGTAGCCTACGAGCAGTACTTC. It codes for CASSEDRVAYEQYF. The rearrangement joins TRBV5-1 to TRBJ2-7; TRBD1 aligns across 8 bases. V was pared by 4 bases and J by 2 bases, with 5 bases of the junction left unmatched. Germline V gene sequence: CDR1 SGHRS, CDR2 YFSETQ. This CDR3 comprises 14 residues.